This T cell receptor (beta chain) stems from a study of shared clonotypes between healthy human individuals. Study-level findings and limits: The sampled material consisted only of blood, and tissue repertoires are likely to differ.

Clones were sequenced by immunoSEQ multiplex PCR, and TCRdb holds only the in-frame ones, with some missing. Here the sample spans 600,000 to 750,000 clones, over 60% being singletons. As for this clone: Its antigen is still unknown.

The V and J ends lost 6 bases and 4 bases respectively, with 13 bases between them. Per germline, CDR1 SGHVS and CDR2 FQNEAQ. The CDR3 contains 14 residues. Sequencing was done on a sample of memory CD4+ T cells sorted from blood. Subset reported: CD45RA-negative fraction. The rearrangement joins TRBV7-8 to TRBJ1-5; no firm D call. The sequence derives from a woman in her twenties or thirties in good health. CDR3 DNA: TGTGCCAGCAGTTTCAGTGGGGATAATCAGCCCCAGCATTTT. Protein product: CASSFSGDNQPQHF.